Detailed here is one T cell receptor (beta chain). This CDR3 contains 14 residues. Trimming took 1 base from V and 4 from J, leaving 11 bases between them. Germline V CDR1 and CDR2: SEHNR, FQNEAQ (reference sequence). Only in-frame clones appear in the TCRdb table, and some are missing; sequencing was by immunoSEQ multiplex PCR. The repertoire holds under 130,000 clones, with more than 80% as singletons. This entry belongs to a study of blood T cell repertoires in COVID-19. The receptor comes from a woman aged 80 or over with acute or convalescent COVID-19. Sequenced: peripheral blood. The rearrangement uses TRBV7-9 and TRBJ2-7; TRBD1 is a possible D gene (5 bases). The chain's CDR3 is CASSLEGKPYEQYF. The DNA of the CDR3 is TGTGCCAGCAGCTTAGAGGGGAAACCGTACGAGCAGTACTTC.